This entry lists 12 T cell receptor beta chains sequenced from one sample in a study of PD-1 blockade in classical Hodgkin lymphoma. This sample's time point: cycle 4 day 1 (C4D1), after six to seven weeks of nivolumab. Brentuximab vedotin exposure varied, and every patient relapsed after autologous stem cell transplantation. Thawed PBMCs were the source of CD4+ T cells, purified by magnetic negative selection. Sequencing used immunoSEQ multiplex PCR; TCRdb keeps in-frame clones, though not all of them. This sample has tens of thousands of clones, with about 88% found just once. The specimen was CD4+ T cells from blood, collected before the fourth cycle of nivolumab. Every receptor here comes from a human donor with classical Hodgkin lymphoma.

J is TRBJ2-3 and V is TRBV7-2; the D call may be TRBD1 or TRBD2 (6 bases each). Between the trimmed V and J ends, which lost 5 bases and 0 bases, there was a span of 18 bases. This CDR3 is built from 17 residues. CDR1 and CDR2 (germline): SGHTA, FQGNSA. Here the CDR3 reads CASSLGGGPASTDTQYF. DNA for the CDR3: TGTGCCAGCAGCCTAGGAGGGGGGCCAGCTAGCACAGATACGCAGTATTTT.

V gene TRBV27 combines with J gene TRBJ2-3, with unresolved D. V was shortened by 4 bases and J by 4 bases, with 12 bases between the two germline ends. Germline CDR1 is MNHEY and CDR2 is SMNVEV (reference sequence). The CDR3 has 14 amino acids. The CDR3 is CASSSHSRSDTQYF. CDR3 DNA sequence: TGTGCCAGCAGTTCCCACAGCAGGTCAGATACGCAGTATTTT.

The CDR3 region is CSVEVFRDEQFF. CDR3 in DNA: TGCAGCGTTGAAGTCTTCAGGGATGAGCAGTTCTTC. The rearrangement links TRBV29-1 to TRBJ2-1, with a tentative D call TRBD1 (5 bases). The germline V and J ends were trimmed by 1 base and 8 bases, with 9 bases remaining between them. Germline CDR1 is SQVTM and CDR2 is ANQGSEA. The CDR3 has 12 amino acids.

This clone was recorded only once. The chain links TRBV11-2 to TRBJ2-3; 8 positions match TRBD1. The J segment lost 4 bases and the V segment lost 1 base, leaving 10 bases of the junction unmatched. This CDR3 is built from 17 residues. CDR1 is SGHAT, CDR2 FQNNGV, per germline. The CDR3: CASSLGWLGQASDTQYF. The CDR3 nucleotides read TGTGCCAGCAGCTTAGGGTGGCTGGGACAGGCCTCAGATACGCAGTATTTT.

The V and J genes are TRBV2 and TRBJ2-7; D gene ambiguous. CDR1 and CDR2 from the germline V gene are SNHLY and FYNNEI. The germline V and J ends were trimmed by 6 bases and 0 bases, with 9 bases remaining between them. The CDR3 has 13 residues. In DNA form, the CDR3 reads TGTGCCAGCAGGGGGATCGTCTCCTACGAGCAGTACTTC. Its protein product is CASRGIVSYEQYF.

The CDR3 here is CASSLAWLGGTDTQYF. The CDR3 nucleotides are TGTGCCAGCAGCTTAGCCTGGCTAGGAGGGACAGATACGCAGTATTTT. V is TRBV7-2 and J is TRBJ2-3, with TRBD2 as a possible D gene (6 bases). The CDR3 extends over 16 amino acids. The V end lost 0 bases, the J end lost 3 bases, and 13 bases lay between the germline ends. Germline assignment: CDR1 SGHTA and CDR2 FQGNSA.

As DNA, the CDR3 is TGTGCCAGCAGCTTCCCCAGCGGGGGCCCCACCTACAATGAGCAGTTCTTC. Encoded protein: CASSFPSGGPTYNEQFF. The chain has TRBV7-2 and TRBJ2-1, with 8 bases matching TRBD2. With V trimmed by 3 bases and J by 2 bases, 9 bases remained unmatched. This CDR3 is 17 amino acids long. Germline values: CDR1 SGHTA, CDR2 FQGNSA.

The chain is built from TRBV7-2 and TRBJ2-2, with 7 bases that match TRBD2. Trimming at V came to 2 bases and at J to 5 bases, leaving 5 bases not matched to a gene. Looked up from germline, CDR1 is SGHTA and CDR2 is FQGNSA. The CDR3 loop spans 15 amino acids. The CDR3 loop is CASSLLAGVTGELFF. CDR3 DNA sequence: TGTGCCAGCAGCTTACTTGCGGGAGTTACCGGGGAGCTGTTTTTT. Looking up the rest from reference TRBV7-2 and TRBJ2-2 gives the full variable domain: GAGVSQSPSNKVTEKGKDVELRCDPISGHTALYWYRQSLGQGLEFLIYFQGNSAPDKSGLPSDRFSAERTGGSVSTLTIQRTQQEDSAVYLCASSLLAGVTGELFFGEGSRLTVL.

A few counts support this clone. CDR3 amino acids: CASSWDPRQPQHF. The CDR3, as DNA: TGTGCCAGCAGCTGGGACCCGAGACAGCCCCAGCATTTT. The chain is built from TRBV6-1 and TRBJ1-5; D is possibly TRBD1 (5 bases). The CDR3 covers 13 residues. The ends were cut back, 6 bases at V and 7 bases at J, with 13 bases in the middle. CDR1 MNHNS and CDR2 SASEGT come from the germline V gene.

DNA of the CDR3: TGCGCCAGCAGCGTGACTAGCGGGTCGAATACGCAGTATTTT. Translated: CASSVTSGSNTQYF. The V gene is TRBV5-1, the J gene TRBJ2-3; 10 bases align to TRBD2. The germline V gene has CDR1 SGHRS and CDR2 YFSETQ. V lost 4 bases, J lost 7 bases, and 6 bases stayed unmatched. The CDR3 runs to 14 residues.

This clone was seen just once. V gene TRBV28 combines with J gene TRBJ2-7; D is perhaps TRBD1 or TRBD2 (5 bases each). V lost 8 bases and J 4 bases, leaving 15 bases between the germline ends. CDR1 and CDR2 (germline): MDHEN, SYDVKM. CDR3 length: 13 residues. The CDR3 loop is CASLRGDGYEQYF. CDR3 in DNA: TGTGCCAGCCTACGAGGGGACGGGTACGAGCAGTACTTC.

The chain uses TRBV5-1 and TRBJ1-1; a weak D match, TRBD1 (5 bases). Germline CDR1 reads SGHRS; CDR2 reads YFSETQ. This CDR3 contains 15 residues. Deletions cut 0 bases from V and 5 bases from J, with 14 bases between. In nucleotides, the CDR3 is TGCGCCAGCAGCTTGGGGGCAGGGATGACGACTGAAGCTTTCTTT. This sequence encodes CASSLGAGMTTEAFF.